Sequencing of this T cell receptor beta chain was carried out in a study of T cell responses to AZD1222 COVID-19 vaccine. Study-level findings and limits: Recipients of AZD1222 seropositive at baseline numbered only 5 or 6. Reportedly, nearly half the spike-specific TCRs target unmutated variant regions. The sample set comprised mostly white British donors with more females, and clonal diversity was possibly underestimated.

This clone showed up just once. What it recognizes is unknown. Sequencing was performed with immunoSEQ multiplex PCR; in TCRdb, only in-frame clones are kept and a portion is missing. The sample lists approximately 190,000 clones, just over 90% occurring once. V lost 4 bases, J lost 2 bases, and 14 bases lay in between. Germline V gene sequence: CDR1 LGHNA, CDR2 YSLEER. The CDR3 sequence is 15 residues long. The J gene is TRBJ1-1, the V gene TRBV4-3, with D possibly TRBD1 on 5 matching bases. This TCR derives from an adult in good health. Sequenced here: peripheral blood, sampled on day 0 of AZD1222 vaccination. CDR3 DNA: TGCGCCAGCAGCCTCTTGACAGCGGGCAACACTGAAGCTTTCTTT. It codes for CASSLLTAGNTEAFF.